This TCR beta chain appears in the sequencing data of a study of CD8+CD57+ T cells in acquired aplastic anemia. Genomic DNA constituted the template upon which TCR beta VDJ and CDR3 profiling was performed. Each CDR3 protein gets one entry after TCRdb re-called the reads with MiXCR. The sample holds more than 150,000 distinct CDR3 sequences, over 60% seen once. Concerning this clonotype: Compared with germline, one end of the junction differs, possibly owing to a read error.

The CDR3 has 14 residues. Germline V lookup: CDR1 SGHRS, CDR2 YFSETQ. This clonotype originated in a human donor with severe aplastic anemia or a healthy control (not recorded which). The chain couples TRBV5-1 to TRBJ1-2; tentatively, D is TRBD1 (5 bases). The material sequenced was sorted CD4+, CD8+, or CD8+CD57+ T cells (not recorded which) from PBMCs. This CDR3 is CASSRGEGVYGYTF. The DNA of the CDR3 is TGTGCCAGCAGCCGCGGAGAAGGGGTTTATGGCTACACCTTC.